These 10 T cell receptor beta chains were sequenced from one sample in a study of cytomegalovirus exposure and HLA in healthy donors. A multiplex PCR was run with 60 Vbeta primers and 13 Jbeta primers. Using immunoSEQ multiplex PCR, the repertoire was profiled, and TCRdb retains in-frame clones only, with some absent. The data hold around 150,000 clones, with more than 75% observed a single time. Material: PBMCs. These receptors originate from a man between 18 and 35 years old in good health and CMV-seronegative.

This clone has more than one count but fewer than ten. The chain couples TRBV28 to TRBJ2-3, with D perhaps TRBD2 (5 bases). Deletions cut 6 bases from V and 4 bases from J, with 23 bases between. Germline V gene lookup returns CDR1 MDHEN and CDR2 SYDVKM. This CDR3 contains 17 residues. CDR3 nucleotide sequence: TGTGCCAGCAGGCCCTTCTTGGACTCGTGGAGCCCAGATACGCAGTATTTT. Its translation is CASRPFLDSWSPDTQYF. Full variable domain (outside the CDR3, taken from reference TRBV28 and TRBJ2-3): DVKVTQSSRYLVKRTGEKVFLECVQDMDHENMFWYRQDPGLGLRLIYFSYDVKMKEKGDIPEGYSVSREKKERFSLILESASTNQTSMYLCASRPFLDSWSPDTQYFGPGTRLTVL.

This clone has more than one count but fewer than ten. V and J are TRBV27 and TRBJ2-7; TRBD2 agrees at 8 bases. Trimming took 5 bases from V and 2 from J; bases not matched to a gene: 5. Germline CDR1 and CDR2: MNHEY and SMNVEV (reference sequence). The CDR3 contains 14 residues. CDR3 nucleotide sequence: TGTGCCAGCAGTAGACCGGGACTAGCCTACGAGCAGTACTTC. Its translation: CASSRPGLAYEQYF.

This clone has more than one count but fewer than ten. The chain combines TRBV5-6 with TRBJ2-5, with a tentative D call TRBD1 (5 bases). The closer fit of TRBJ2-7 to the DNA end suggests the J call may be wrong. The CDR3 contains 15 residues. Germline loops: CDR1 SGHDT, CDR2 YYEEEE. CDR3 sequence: CASSAGWGLTYEQYF. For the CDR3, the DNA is TGTGCCAGCAGCGCCGGTTGGGGCCTAACCTACGAGCAGTACTTC.

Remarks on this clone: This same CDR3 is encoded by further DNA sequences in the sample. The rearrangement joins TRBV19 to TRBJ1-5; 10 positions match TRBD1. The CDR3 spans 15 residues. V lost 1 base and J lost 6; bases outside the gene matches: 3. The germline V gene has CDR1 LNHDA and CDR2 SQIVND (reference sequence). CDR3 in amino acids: CASSIGDRGFQPQHF. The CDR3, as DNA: TGTGCCAGTAGTATAGGGGACAGGGGCTTTCAGCCCCAGCATTTT.

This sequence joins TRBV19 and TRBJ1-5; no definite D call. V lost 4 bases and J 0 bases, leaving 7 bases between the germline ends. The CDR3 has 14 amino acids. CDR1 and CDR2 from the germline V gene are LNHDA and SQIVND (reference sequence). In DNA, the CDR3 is TGTGCCAGTAGTACCGGGTTTAGCAATCAGCCCCAGCATTTT. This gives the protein CASSTGFSNQPQHF.

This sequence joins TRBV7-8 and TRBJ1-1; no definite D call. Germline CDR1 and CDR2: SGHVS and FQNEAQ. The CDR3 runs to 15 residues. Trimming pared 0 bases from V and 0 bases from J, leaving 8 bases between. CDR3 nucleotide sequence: TGTGCCAGCAGCTTAGCTGGTAGTATGAACACTGAAGCTTTCTTT. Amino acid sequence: CASSLAGSMNTEAFF.

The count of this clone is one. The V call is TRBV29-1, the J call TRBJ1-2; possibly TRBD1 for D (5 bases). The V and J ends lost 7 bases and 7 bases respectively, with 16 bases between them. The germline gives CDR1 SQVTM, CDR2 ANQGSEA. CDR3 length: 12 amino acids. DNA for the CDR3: TGCAGCGCCGAACGGGGGGTTCGTGGCTACACCTTC. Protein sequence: CSAERGVRGYTF.

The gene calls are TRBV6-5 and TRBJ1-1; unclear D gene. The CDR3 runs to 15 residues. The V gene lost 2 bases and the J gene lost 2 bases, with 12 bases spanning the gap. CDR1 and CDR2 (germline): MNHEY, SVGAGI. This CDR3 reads CASSYRMRFNTEAFF. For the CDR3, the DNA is TGTGCCAGCAGTTACCGAATGAGATTTAACACTGAAGCTTTCTTT.

CDR3: CASSLDPEQGNTEAFF. The CDR3 region has the DNA TGTGCCAGCAGCTTAGATCCTGAACAGGGCAACACTGAAGCTTTCTTT. The chain carries TRBV11-3 and TRBJ1-1, with D possibly matching TRBD1 (6 bases). V was trimmed by 0 bases and J by 2 bases, leaving 13 bases between them. Per germline, CDR1 SGHNT and CDR2 YENEEA. The CDR3 extends over 16 amino acids.

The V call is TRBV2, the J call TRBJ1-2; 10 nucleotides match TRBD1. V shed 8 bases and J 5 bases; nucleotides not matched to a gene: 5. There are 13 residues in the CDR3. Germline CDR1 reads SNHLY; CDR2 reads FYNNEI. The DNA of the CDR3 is TGTGCCAGCCGGACAGGGGGGGTTTATGGCTACACCTTC. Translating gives CASRTGGVYGYTF.